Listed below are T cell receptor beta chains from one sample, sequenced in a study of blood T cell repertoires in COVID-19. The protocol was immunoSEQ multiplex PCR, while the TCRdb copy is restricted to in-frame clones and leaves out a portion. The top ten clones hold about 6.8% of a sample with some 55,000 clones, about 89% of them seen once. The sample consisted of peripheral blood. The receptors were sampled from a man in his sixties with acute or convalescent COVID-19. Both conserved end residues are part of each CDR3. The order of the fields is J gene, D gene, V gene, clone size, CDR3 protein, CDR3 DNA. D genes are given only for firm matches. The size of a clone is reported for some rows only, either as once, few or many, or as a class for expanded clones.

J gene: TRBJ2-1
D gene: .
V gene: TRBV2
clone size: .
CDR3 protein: CASSETGSWGVGDEQFF
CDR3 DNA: TGTGCCAGCAGTGAAACGGGGAGTTGGGGGGTTGGGGATGAGCAGTTCTTC

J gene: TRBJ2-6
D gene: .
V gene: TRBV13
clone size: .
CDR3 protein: CASSSSGSRMSGANVLTF
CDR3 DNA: TGTGCCAGCAGCTCTTCCGGGTCACGGATGTCTGGGGCCAACGTCCTGACTTTC

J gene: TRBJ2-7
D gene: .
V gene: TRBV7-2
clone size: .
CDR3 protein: CASSPGTPSGKYF
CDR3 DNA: TGTGCCAGCAGCCCCGGGACTCCCTCAGGGAAGTACTTC

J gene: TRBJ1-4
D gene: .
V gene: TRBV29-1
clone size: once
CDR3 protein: CSVLVGDEKLFF
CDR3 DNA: TGCAGCGTTCTCGTCGGTGATGAAAAACTGTTTTTT

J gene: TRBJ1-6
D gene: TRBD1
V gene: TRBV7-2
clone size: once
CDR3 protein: CASSSKTGTNSPLHF
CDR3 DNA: TGTGCCAGCAGCTCCAAGACAGGGACTAATTCACCCCTCCACTTT

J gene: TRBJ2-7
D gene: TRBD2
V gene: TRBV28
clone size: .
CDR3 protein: CASSPIPGGISYEQYF
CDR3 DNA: TGTGCCAGCAGCCCCATCCCGGGGGGAATCTCCTACGAGCAGTACTTC

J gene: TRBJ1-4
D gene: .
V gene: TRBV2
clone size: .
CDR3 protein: CASTWQGEKLFF
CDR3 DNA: TGTGCCAGCACTTGGCAGGGGGAAAAACTGTTTTTT

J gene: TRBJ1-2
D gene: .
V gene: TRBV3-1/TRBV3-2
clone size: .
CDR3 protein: CASSQEGEGRSGYTF
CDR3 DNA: TGTGCCAGCAGCCAAGAGGGGGAGGGGCGGAGTGGCTACACCTTC

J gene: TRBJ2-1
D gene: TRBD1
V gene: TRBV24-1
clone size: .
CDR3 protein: CATSESPPGQATYNEQFF
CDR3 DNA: TGTGCCACCAGTGAATCCCCACCGGGACAGGCAACCTACAATGAGCAGTTCTTC

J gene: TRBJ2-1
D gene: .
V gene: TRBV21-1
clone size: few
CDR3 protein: CASSPAAGGDNEQFF
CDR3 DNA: TGTGCCAGCAGCCCCGCAGCGGGGGGGGACAATGAGCAGTTCTTC

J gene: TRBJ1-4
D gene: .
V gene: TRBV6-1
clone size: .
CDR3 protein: CASSEAGHPDDTNEKLFF
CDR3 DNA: TGTGCCAGCAGTGAAGCCGGACACCCTGACGATACTAATGAAAAACTGTTTTTT